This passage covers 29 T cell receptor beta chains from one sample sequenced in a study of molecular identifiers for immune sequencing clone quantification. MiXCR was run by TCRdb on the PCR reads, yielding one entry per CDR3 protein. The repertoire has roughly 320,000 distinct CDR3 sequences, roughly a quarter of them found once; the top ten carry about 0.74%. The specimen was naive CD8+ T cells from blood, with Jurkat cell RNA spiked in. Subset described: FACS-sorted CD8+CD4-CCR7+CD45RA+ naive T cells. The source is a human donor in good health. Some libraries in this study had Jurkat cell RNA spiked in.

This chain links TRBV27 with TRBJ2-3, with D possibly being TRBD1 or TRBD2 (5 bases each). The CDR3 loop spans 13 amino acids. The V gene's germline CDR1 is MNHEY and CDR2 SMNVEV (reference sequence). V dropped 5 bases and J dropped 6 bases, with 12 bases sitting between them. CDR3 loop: CASSIGRDDTQYF. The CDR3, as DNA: TGTGCCAGCAGTATCGGCAGGGACGATACGCAGTATTTT.

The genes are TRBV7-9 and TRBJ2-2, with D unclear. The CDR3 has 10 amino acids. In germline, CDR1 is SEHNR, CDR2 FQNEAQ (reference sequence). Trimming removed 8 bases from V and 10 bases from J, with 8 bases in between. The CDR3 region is CASLGAELFF. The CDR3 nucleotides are TGTGCCAGCCTGGGCGCGGAGCTGTTTTTT. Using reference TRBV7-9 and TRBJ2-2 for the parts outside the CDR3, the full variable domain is DTGVSQNPRHKITKRGQNVTFRCDPISEHNRLYWYRQTLGQGPEFLTYFQNEAQLEKSRLLSDRFSAERPKGSFSTLEIQRTEQGDSAMYLCASLGAELFFGEGSRLTVL.

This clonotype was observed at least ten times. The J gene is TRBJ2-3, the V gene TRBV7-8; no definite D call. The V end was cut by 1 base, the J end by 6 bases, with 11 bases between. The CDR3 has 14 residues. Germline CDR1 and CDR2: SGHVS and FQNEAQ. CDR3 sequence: CASSLVEFRDTQYF. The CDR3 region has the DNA TGTGCCAGCAGCTTAGTTGAGTTTAGGGATACGCAGTATTTT.

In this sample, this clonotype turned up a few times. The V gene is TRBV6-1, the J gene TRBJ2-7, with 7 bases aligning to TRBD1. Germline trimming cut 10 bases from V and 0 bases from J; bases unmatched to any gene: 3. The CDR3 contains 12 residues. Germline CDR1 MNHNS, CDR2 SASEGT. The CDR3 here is CATDRDSYEQYF. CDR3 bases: TGTGCCACAGACAGGGACTCCTACGAGCAGTACTTC.

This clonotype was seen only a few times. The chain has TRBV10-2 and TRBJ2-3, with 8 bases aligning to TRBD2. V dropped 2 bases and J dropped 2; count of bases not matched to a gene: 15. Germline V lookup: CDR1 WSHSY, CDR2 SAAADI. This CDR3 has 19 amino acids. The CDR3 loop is CASSEKVVALAGVTDTQYF. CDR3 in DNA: TGCGCCAGCAGTGAGAAAGTGGTGGCGCTAGCGGGCGTCACAGATACGCAGTATTTT.

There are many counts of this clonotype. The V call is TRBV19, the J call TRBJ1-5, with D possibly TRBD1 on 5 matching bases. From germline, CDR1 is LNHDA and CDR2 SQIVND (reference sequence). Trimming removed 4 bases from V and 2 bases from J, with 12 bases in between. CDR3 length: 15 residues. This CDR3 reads CASSTGTRGNQPQHF. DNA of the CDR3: TGTGCCAGTAGTACGGGGACCAGGGGCAATCAGCCCCAGCATTTT.

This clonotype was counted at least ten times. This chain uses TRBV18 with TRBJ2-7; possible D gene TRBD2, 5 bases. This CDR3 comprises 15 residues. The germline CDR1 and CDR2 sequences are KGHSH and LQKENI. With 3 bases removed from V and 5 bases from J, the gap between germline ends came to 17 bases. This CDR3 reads CASSPTARDINEQYF. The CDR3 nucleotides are TGTGCCAGCTCACCTACCGCTCGGGATATTAACGAGCAGTACTTC. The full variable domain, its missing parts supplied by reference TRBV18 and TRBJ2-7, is NAGVMQNPRHLVRRRGQEARLRCSPMKGHSHVYWYRQLPEEGLKFMVYLQKENIIDESGMPKERFSAEFPKEGPSILRIQQVVRGDSAAYFCASSPTARDINEQYFGPGTRLTVT.

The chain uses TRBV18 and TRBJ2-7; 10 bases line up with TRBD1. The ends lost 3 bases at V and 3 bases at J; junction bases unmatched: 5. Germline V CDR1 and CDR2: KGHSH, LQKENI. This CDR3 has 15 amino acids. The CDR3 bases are TGTGCCAGCTCACCGAGGACAGGGGGAAGCTACGAGCAGTACTTC. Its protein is CASSPRTGGSYEQYF.

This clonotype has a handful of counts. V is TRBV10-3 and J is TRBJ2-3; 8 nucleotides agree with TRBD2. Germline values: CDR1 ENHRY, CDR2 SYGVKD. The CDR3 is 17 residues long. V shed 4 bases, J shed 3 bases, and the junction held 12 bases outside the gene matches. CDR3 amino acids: CAISADTGLAETDTQYF. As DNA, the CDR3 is TGTGCCATCAGTGCCGACACTGGACTAGCAGAAACAGATACGCAGTATTTT.

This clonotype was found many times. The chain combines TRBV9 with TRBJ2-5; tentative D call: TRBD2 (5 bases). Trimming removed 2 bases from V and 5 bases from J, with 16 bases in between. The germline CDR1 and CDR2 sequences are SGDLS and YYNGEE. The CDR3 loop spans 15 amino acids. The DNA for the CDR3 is TGTGCCAGCAGCGTCGGCGGAACTTCGGGGGAGACCCAGTACTTC. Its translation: CASSVGGTSGETQYF.

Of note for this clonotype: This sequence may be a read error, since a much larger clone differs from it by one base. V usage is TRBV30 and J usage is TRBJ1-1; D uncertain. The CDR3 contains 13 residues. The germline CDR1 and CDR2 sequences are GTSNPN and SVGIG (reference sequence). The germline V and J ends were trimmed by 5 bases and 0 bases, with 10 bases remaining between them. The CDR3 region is CAWWAELNTEAFF. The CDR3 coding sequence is TGTGCCTGGTGGGCTGAACTGAACACTGAAGCTTTCTTT.

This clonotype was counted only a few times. CDR3 protein: CASSAWTGFYGYTF. The CDR3 bases are TGTGCCAGCAGTGCCTGGACAGGGTTCTATGGCTACACCTTC. The chain links TRBV6-2 or TRBV6-3 to TRBJ1-2; 8 bases fit TRBD1. J was trimmed by 4 bases and V by 5 bases; bases with no gene match: 6. This CDR3 is 14 amino acids long. CDR1 MNHEY and CDR2 SVGEGT come from the germline V gene.

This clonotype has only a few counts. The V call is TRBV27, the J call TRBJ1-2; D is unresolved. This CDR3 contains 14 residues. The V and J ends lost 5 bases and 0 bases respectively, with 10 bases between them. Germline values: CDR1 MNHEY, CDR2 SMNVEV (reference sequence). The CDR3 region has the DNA TGTGCCAGCAGTCTCGACGGAACTAACTATGGCTACACCTTC. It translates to CASSLDGTNYGYTF.

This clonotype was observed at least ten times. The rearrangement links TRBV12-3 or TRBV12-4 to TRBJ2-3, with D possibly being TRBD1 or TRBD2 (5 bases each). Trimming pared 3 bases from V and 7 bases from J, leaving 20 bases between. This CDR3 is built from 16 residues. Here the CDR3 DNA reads TGTGCCAGCAGTTTTTACCGGGACGCGGGTGCTCATACGCAGTATTTT. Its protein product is CASSFYRDAGAHTQYF.

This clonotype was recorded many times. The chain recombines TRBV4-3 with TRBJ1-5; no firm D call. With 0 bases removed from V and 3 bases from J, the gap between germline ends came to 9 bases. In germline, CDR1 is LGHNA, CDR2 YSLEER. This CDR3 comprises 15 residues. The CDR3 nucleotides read TGCGCCAGCAGCCAAGATTCAGGAAACAATCAGCCCCAGCATTTT. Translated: CASSQDSGNNQPQHF.

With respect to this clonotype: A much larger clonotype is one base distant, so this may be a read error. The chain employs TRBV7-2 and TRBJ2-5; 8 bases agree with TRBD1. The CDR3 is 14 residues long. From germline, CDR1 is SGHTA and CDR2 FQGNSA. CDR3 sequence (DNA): TGTTCCAGCAGCTCAACCAGGGGGCGAGAGACCCAGTACTTC. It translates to CSSSSTRGRETQYF.

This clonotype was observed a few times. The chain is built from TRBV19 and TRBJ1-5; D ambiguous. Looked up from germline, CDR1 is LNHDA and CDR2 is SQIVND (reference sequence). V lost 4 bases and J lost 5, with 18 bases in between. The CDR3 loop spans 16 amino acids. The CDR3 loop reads CASSTLSLDKDQPQHF. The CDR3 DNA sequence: TGTGCCAGTAGTACCCTATCCCTGGATAAAGATCAGCCCCAGCATTTT.

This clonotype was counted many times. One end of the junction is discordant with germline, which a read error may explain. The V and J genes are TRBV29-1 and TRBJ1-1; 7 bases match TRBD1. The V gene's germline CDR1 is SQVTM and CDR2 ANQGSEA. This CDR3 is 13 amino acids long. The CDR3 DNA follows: TGCAGCGTTGCCCTACAGGGGAACGCTGAAGCTTTCTTT. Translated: CSVALQGNAEAFF.

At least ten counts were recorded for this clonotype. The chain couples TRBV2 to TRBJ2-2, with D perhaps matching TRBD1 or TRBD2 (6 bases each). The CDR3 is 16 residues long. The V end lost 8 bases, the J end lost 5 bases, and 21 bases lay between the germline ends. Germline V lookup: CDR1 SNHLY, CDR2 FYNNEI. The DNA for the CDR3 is TGTGCCAGCGTCAAATCCCGGGGGCTTGGTACCGGGGAGCTGTTTTTT. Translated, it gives CASVKSRGLGTGELFF.

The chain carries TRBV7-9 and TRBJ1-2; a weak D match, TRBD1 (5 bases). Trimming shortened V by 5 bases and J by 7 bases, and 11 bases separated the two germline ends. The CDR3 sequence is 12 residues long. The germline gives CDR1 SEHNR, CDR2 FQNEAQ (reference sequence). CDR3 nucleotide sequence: TGTGCCAGCAGCCCAGACAGTTGTGGCTACACCTTC. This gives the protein CASSPDSCGYTF.

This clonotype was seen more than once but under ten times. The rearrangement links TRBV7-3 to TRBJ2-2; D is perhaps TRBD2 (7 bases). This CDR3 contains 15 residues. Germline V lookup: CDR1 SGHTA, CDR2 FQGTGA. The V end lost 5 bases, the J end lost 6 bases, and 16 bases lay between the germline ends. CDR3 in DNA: TGTGCCAGCAGCCCCTCGGGGGGCAACTCCGGGGAGCTGTTTTTT. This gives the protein CASSPSGGNSGELFF.

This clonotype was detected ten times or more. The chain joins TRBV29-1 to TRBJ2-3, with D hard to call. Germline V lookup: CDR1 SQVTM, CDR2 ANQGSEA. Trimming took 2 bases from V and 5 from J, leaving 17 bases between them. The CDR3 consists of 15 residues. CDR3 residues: CSVERWNPGVDTQYF. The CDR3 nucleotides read TGCAGCGTTGAAAGGTGGAACCCTGGGGTAGATACGCAGTATTTT.

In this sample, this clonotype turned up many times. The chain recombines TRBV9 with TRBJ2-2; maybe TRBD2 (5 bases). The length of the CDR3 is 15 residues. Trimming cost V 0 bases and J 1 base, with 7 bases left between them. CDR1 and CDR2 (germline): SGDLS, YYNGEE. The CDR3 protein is CASSVASLNTGELFF. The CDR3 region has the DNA TGTGCCAGCAGCGTAGCTAGCTTGAACACCGGGGAGCTGTTTTTT.

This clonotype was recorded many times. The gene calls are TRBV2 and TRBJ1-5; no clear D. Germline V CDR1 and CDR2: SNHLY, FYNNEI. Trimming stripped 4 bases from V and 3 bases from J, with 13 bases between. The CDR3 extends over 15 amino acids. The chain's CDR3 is CASSVSRVPNQPQHF. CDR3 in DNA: TGTGCCAGCAGTGTCAGTCGGGTTCCCAATCAGCCCCAGCATTTT.

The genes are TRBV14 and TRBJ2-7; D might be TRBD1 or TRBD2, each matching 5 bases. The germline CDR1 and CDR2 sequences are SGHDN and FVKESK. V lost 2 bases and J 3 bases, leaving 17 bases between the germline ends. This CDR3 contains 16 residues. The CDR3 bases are TGTGCCAGCAGCCAAACCAGAGGGGATAGGGGCTACGAGCAGTACTTC. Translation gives CASSQTRGDRGYEQYF.

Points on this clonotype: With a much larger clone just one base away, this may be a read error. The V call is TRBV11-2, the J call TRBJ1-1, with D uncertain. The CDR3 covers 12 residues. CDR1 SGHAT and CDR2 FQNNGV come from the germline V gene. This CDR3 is CASSSVNTEALF. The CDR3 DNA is TGTGCCAGCAGCTCCGTCAACACTGAAGCTCTCTTT.

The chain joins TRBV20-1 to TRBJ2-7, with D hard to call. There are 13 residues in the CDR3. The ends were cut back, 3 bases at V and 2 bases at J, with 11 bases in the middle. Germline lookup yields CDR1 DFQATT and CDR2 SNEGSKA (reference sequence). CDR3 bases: TGCAGTGCTAGCGACGGGCCCACCTACGAGCAGTACTTC. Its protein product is CSASDGPTYEQYF.

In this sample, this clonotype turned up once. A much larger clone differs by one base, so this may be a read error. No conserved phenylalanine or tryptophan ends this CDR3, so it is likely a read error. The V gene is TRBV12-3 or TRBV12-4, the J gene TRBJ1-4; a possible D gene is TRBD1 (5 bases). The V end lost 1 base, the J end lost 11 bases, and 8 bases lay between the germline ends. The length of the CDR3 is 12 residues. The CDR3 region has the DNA TGTGCCAGCAGTTTAGATCCAGGGAAACTGTTTCTT. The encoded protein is CASSLDPGKLFL.

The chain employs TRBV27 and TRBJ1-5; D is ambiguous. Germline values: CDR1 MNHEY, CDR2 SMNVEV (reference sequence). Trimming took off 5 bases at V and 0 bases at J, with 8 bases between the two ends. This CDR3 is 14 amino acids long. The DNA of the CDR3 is TGTGCCAGCAGTCCTCTAGGTAGCAATCAGCCCCAGCATTTT. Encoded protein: CASSPLGSNQPQHF.